The sequence of this TCR beta chain was determined in a study of cytomegalovirus exposure and HLA in healthy donors. Points from the study as a whole: Because they were indistinguishable, some V segments, including TRBV6-2 and TRBV6-3, were excluded.

Primers included in the PCR were 60 Vbeta and 13 Jbeta primers. Sequenced by immunoSEQ multiplex PCR; TCRdb stores in-frame clones only, minus some. This table has roughly 200,000 clones, roughly 79% appearing once. CDR1 MNHNS and CDR2 SASEGT come from the germline V gene. CDR3 size: 12 residues. The V and J ends lost 7 bases and 1 base respectively, with 8 bases between them. This clone showed up just a few times. Antigen specificity is unknown. The TCR sequence derives from a man aged 30 to 39 in good health and CMV-seronegative. The V and J genes are TRBV6-1 and TRBJ2-7, with D hard to call. Sequenced input: PBMCs. The CDR3 DNA is TGTGCCAGCATGAAGACTTCCTACGAGCAGTACTTC. Amino acid sequence: CASMKTSYEQYF.